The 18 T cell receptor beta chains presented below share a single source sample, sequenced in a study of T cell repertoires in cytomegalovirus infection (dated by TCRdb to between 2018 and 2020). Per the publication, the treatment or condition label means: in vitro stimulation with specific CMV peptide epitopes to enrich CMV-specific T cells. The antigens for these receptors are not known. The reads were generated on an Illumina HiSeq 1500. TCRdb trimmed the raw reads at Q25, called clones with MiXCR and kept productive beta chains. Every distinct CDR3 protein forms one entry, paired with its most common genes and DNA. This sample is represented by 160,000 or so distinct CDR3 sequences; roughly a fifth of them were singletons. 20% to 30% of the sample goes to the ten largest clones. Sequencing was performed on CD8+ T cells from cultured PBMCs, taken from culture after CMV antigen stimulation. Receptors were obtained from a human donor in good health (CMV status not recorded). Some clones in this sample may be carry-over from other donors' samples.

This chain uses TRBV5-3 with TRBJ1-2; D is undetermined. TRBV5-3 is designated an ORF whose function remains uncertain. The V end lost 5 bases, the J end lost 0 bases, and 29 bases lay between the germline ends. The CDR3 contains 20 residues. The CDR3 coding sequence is TGTGCCAGAAGTCCGTTTTCAGGCTGTAAGCTCACAGCGACTAACTATGGCTACACCTTC. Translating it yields CARSPFSGCKLTATNYGYTF.

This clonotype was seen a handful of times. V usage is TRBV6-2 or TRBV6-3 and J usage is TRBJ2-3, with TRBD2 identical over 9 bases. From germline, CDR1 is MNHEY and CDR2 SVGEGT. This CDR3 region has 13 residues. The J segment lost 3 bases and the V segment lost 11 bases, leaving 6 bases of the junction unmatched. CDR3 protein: CAEAGGLTDTQYF. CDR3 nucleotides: TGTGCCGAAGCGGGGGGCCTGACAGATACGCAGTATTTT.

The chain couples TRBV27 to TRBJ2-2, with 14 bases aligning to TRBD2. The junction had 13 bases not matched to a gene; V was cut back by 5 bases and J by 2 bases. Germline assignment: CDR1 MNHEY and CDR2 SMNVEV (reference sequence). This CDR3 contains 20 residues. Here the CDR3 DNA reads TGTGCCAGCAGTCCACTAGCTGGGACTAGCGGGGGCCTTAACACCGGGGAGCTGTTTTTT. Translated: CASSPLAGTSGGLNTGELFF.

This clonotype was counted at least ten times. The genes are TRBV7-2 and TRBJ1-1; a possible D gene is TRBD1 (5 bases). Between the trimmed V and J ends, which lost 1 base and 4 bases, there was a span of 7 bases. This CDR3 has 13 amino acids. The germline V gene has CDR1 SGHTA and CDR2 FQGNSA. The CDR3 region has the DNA TGTGCCAGCAGCTTAGGGGGCGTCACTGAAGCTTTCTTT. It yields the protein CASSLGGVTEAFF.

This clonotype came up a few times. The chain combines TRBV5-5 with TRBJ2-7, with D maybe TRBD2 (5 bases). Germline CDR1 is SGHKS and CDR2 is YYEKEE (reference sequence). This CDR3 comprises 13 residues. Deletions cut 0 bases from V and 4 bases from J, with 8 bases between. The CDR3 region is CASSLERRYEQYF. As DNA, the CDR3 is TGTGCCAGCAGCTTGGAACGGAGGTACGAGCAGTACTTC.

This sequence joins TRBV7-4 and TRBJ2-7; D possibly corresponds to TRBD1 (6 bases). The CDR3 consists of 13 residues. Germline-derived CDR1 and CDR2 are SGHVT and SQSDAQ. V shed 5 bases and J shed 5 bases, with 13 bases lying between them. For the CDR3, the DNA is TGTGCCAGCAGCATCAGGGGAAGGCACGAGCAGTACTTC. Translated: CASSIRGRHEQYF.

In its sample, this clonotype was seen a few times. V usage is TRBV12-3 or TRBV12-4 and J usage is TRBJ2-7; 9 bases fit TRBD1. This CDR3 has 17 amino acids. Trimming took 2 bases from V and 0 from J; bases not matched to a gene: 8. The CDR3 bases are TGTGCCAGCAGTTTACCACGGTCGGACAGGGGCTCCTACGAGCAGTACTTC. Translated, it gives CASSLPRSDRGSYEQYF.

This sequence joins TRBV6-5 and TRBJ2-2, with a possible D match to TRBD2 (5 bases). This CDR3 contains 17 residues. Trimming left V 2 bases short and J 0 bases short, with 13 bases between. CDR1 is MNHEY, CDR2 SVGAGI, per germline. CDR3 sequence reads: CASSYLKADSNTGELFF. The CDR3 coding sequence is TGTGCCAGCAGTTACCTAAAAGCGGACTCGAACACCGGGGAGCTGTTTTTT.

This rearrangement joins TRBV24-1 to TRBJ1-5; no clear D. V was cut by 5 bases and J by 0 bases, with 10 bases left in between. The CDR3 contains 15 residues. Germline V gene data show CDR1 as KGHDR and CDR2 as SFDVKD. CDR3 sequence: CATSGEGYSNQPQHF. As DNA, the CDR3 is TGTGCCACCAGTGGAGAAGGTTATAGCAATCAGCCCCAGCATTTT.

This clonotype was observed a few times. CDR3 protein: CASRLTGNTEAFF. CDR3 DNA: TGTGCCAGCAGGCTCACAGGGAACACTGAAGCTTTCTTT. This chain uses TRBV6-2 or TRBV6-3 with TRBJ1-1; possible D gene TRBD1, 5 bases. Germline V gene data show CDR1 as MNHEY and CDR2 as SVGEGT. The V gene lost 6 bases and the J gene lost 1 base, with 9 bases spanning the gap. The CDR3 is 13 residues long.

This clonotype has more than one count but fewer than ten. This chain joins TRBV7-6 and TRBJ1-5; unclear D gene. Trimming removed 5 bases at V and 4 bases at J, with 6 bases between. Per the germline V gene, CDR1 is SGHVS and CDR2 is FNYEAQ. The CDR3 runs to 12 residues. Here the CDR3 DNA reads TGTGCCAGCAGCCAACTGAATCAGCCCCAGCATTTT. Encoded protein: CASSQLNQPQHF.

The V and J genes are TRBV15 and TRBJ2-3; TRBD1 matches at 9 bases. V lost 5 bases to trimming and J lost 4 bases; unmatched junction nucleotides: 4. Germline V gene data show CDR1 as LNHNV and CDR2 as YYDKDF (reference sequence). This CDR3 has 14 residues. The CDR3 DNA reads TGTGCCACCAGCTCCTGGACAGGGGCAGATACGCAGTATTTT. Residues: CATSSWTGADTQYF.

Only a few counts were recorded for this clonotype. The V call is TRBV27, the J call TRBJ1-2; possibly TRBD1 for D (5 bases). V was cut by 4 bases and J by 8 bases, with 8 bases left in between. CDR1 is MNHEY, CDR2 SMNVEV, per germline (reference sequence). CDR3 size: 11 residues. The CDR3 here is CASSSGFGYTF. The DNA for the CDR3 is TGTGCCAGCAGTTCAGGGTTCGGCTACACCTTC.

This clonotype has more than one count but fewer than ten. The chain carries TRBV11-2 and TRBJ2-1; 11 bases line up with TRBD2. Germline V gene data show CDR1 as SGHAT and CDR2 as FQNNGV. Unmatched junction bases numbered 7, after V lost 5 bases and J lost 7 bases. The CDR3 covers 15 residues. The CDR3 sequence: CASSRIAGGPNEQFF. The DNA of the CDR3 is TGTGCCAGCAGCCGAATAGCGGGGGGGCCGAATGAGCAGTTCTTC.

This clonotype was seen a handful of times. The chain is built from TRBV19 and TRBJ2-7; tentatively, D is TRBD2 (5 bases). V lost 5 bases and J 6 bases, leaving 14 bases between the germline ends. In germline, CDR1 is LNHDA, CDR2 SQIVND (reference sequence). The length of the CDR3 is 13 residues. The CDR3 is CASSRRSALEQYF. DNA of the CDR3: TGTGCCAGTAGTCGGAGGAGCGCCCTCGAGCAGTACTTC.

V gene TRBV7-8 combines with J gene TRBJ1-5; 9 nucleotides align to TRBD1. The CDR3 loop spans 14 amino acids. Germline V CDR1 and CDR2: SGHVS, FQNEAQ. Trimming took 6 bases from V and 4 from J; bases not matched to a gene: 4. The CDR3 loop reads CASRAGTGNQPQHF. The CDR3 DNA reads TGTGCCAGCAGGGCCGGGACAGGGAATCAGCCCCAGCATTTT.

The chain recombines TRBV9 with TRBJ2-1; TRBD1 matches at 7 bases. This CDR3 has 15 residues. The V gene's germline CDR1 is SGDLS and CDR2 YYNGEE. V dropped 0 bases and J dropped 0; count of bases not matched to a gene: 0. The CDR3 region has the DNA TGTGCCAGCAGCGTAGGGGACAGCTCCTACAATGAGCAGTTCTTC. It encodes CASSVGDSSYNEQFF.

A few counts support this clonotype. The CDR3 DNA reads TGTGCCAGCAGTTGGACAGGGGGCGATCAGCCCCAGCATTTT. Encoded protein: CASSWTGGDQPQHF. The rearrangement joins TRBV6-2 or TRBV6-3 to TRBJ1-5; the match to TRBD1 covers 11 bases. Germline V CDR1 and CDR2: MNHEY, SVGEGT. The CDR3 has 14 amino acids. V gave up 4 bases and J gave up 5 bases; unmatched junction bases: 1.